This entry describes one T cell receptor beta chain. The data were taken from a study of blood T cell repertoires in COVID-19. About the research overall: Researchers got acute and convalescent COVID-19 samples from the United States, Italy and Spain.

The junction had 9 bases not matched to a gene; V was cut back by 4 bases and J by 2 bases. The CDR3 is made up of 15 amino acids. CDR1 is SQVTM and CDR2 is ANQGSEA in the germline V gene. In the original processing: How many nucleated cells were present was estimated from reference gene primer amplification. The method was immunoSEQ multiplex PCR; TCRdb's version includes in-frame clones alone and lacks a portion of them. The DNA gave D and trimming, while V, J and clone size come from that table. Of around 200,000 clones detected, around nine tenths appear once; the ten largest clones hold roughly 4%.

V gene TRBV29-1 combines with J gene TRBJ1-2; 8 nucleotides agree with TRBD1. Specimen: PBMCs or T cells enriched from blood (not recorded which). This TCR came from a woman aged 30 to 39 who had been exposed to COVID-19. The CDR3 bases are TGCAGCGTTGGGGCCGGACAGGGAACCAACTATGGCTACACCTTC. Its protein product is CSVGAGQGTNYGYTF.